The sequence of this T cell receptor (beta chain) was determined in a study of T cell clones after liver transplantation (dated by TCRdb to about 2019). With respect to the entire study: ITN030ST, the source of the samples, was a randomized trial that attempted immunosuppression withdrawal within 2 years of liver transplantation. After a pre-transplant mixed lymphocyte reaction, TCRbeta sequencing was used to pinpoint donor-reactive T cell clones, which were subsequently tracked in post-transplant blood. As an antigen-independent comparator for donor-reactive sequences, third party-reactive TCRbeta sequences were also identified from pre-transplant MLRs. Three of the eight recipients were HCV-positive; the others were transplanted for non-autoimmune, non-viral indications. Subjects received no induction therapy and standard immunosuppression until randomization at 12-24 months post-transplant. Tolerance was defined as complete immunosuppression withdrawal for at least one year with no rise in liver enzymes beyond twice the upper limit of normal. Blood samples were collected pre-transplant, then pre-randomization ahead of withdrawal, and finally post-randomization once withdrawal had either been completed or failed. The study cohort included 8 liver transplant recipients, of whom 3 were classified as tolerant and 5 as non-tolerant.

Sample time point, as interpreted from the label and publication: pre-transplant. Unstimulated PBMCs, after thawing, were stained for CD3, CD4 and CD8 and then FACS-sorted into CD3+CD4+ and CD3+CD8+ populations. All 8 studied subjects were randomized to immunosuppression withdrawal. The Qiagen DNeasy Blood and Tissue Kit was used to isolate genomic DNA. The CDR3, from cysteine to phenylalanine, totals 14 residues. Only the CDR3 DNA is retained, 42 bases long and in frame from the first base. V is pruned by 6 bases and J by 6 bases, leaving 10 bases of the junction without a gene match. CDR1 is given as MNHEY and CDR2 as SMNVEV, both from the germline V gene (reference sequence). General conclusions and limits of the study: In two subjects, low numbers of available donor cells limited the measurable donor-reactive repertoire. Donor-reactive sequences decreased more than third party-reactive sequences, which suggests partial antigen-specific deletion that was not related to withdrawal success. Because allograft tissue specimens were not available, migration of donor-reactive T cells into the graft, rather than deletion, may have occurred. Circulating donor-reactive CD4 TCRbeta sequences fell significantly post-transplant in most of the 8 subjects, irrespective of tolerance or HCV status. Because of small, heterogeneous patient numbers and non-standardized post-transplant time points, the conclusions were only preliminary. When repertoire turnover was accounted for, significantly reduced detection of donor-reactive sequences was found in 7 of 8 subjects for CD4 and in 8 of 8 subjects for CD8.

Details on this clone: Its antigen has not been determined. The record has no base qualities; no much larger clone is one base away.

Frozen genomic DNA underwent high-throughput TCRbeta CDR3 sequencing by immunoSEQ, including PCR amplification, mapping, bias correction and internal controls. The paper's data handling went like this. Productive rearrangements were kept, and unique TCRbeta sequences were defined by CDR3 nucleotide sequence plus V and J gene. Donor-reactive sequences required at least 5-fold expansion in CFSE-low cells versus unstimulated pre-transplant cells and at least 0.01% frequency. Minimum frequency thresholds were set for each subject on the basis of the unstimulated sample with the lowest template count, so that a detection power of at least 90% was ensured. Jensen-Shannon divergence between the top 1000 TCRbeta sequences post- versus pre-transplant served as the measure of repertoire turnover. Changes in detection of donor-reactive sequences were assessed with two-sided Fisher's exact tests. In TCRdb, the immuneACCESS table is reduced to in-frame sequences with V and J assigned. These tables do not hold every clone; where another copy was compared, an unresolved V gene accounts for under half, and the others remain unexplained. The D gene and trimming were derived from the DNA, and the V and J assignments and clone size from that table. The sample has 99,000 or so clones on record, approximately 78% of them singletons. The ten largest clonotypes hold about 0.89% of the sample.

Sequences were derived from CD4+ T cells from blood, sampled before liver transplant. Rearrangement joined TRBV27 to TRBJ2-7; 8 middle bases align to TRBD1. The clonotype originates from a human donor who received a liver transplant. The sequenced DNA: TGTGCCAGCAGGCGTTTTGAGGACAGGGCCGAGCAGTACTTC. Its protein reads: CASRRFEDRAEQYF.